One and the same sample provided the 21 T cell receptor beta chains below, sequenced in a study of neurological immune-mediated disorders. TCRdb fed the 5' RACE reads into MiXCR, producing one record per CDR3 protein. In the table there are approximately 36,000 distinct CDR3 sequences, more than 9.5% of which are singletons. As to time point: technical triplicate 1. The sample comprised PBMCs. The source is a man aged 60-69 years with HTLV-1-associated myelopathy (HAM/TSP).

This clonotype was seen many times. The chain links TRBV29-1 to TRBJ2-1; D is ambiguous. The CDR3 sequence is 14 residues long. Germline V CDR1 and CDR2: SQVTM, ANQGSEA. Trimming cost V 1 base and J 6 bases, with 13 bases left between them. The CDR3 is CSVEGAWVLNEQFF. CDR3 DNA sequence: TGCAGCGTTGAAGGGGCTTGGGTTCTCAATGAGCAGTTCTTC.

The table lists this clonotype with a count of one. This clone may be a read error of a much larger clone one base away. The V call is TRBV20-1, the J call TRBJ2-1, with 8 bases matching TRBD2. Germline loops: CDR1 DFQATT, CDR2 SNEGSKA (reference sequence). The CDR3 runs 16 residues. V dropped 0 bases and J dropped 7; count of bases not matched to a gene: 11. CDR3 in DNA: TGCAGTGCTAGAGATAGCAATAGCGGGAAGGGGAATGAGCAGTTCTTC. Residues: CSARDSNSGKGNEQFF.

This clonotype was counted many times. The chain recombines TRBV6-2 or TRBV6-3 with TRBJ1-5, with a weak D call TRBD1 (6 bases). Trimming left V 5 bases short and J 2 bases short, with 13 bases between. This CDR3 comprises 15 residues. Germline V gene data show CDR1 as MNHEY and CDR2 as SVGEGT. The CDR3, as DNA: TGTGCCAGCAGTCGTAATTCAGGGGGCAATCAGCCCCAGCATTTT. It specifies CASSRNSGGNQPQHF.

This clonotype was seen ten or more times. The gene calls are TRBV3-1 and TRBJ1-2, with 8 bases fitting TRBD1. Germline loops: CDR1 LGHDT, CDR2 YNNKEL (reference sequence). Germline trimming cut 7 bases from V and 3 bases from J; bases unmatched to any gene: 4. The CDR3 loop spans 13 amino acids. DNA for the CDR3: TGTGCCAGCACCCTGACAGGGGACTATGGCTACACCTTC. Translated: CASTLTGDYGYTF. The full variable domain, with the rest looked up from reference TRBV3-1 and TRBJ1-2, is DTAVSQTPKYLVTQMGNDKSIKCEQNLGHDTMYWYKQDSKKFLKIMFSYNNKELIINETVPNRFSPKSPDKAHLNLHINSLELGDSAVYFCASTLTGDYGYTFGSGTRLTVV.

This clonotype was recorded many times. This chain uses TRBV20-1 with TRBJ2-4, with a possible D match to TRBD1 (6 bases). Germline V CDR1 and CDR2: DFQATT, SNEGSKA (reference sequence). Trimming removed 0 bases at V and 11 bases at J, with 20 bases between. The CDR3 extends over 15 amino acids. The CDR3 DNA follows: TGCAGTGCTAGAGATCGGCAGGGGACGAGCGACCTTCAGTACTTC. Its translation: CSARDRQGTSDLQYF.

This clonotype was detected ten times or more. Relative to the germline gene, one junction end is altered; a read error may explain this. This chain uses TRBV3-1 with TRBJ2-1, with 9 nucleotides matching TRBD2. CDR1 and CDR2 from the germline V gene are LGHDT and YNNKEL (reference sequence). The CDR3 sequence is 19 residues long. CDR3 sequence: CASSQAPATGTSTYSEQFF. CDR3 sequence (DNA): TGTGCCAGCAGCCAAGCTCCAGCTACCGGGACTAGCACCTACAGTGAGCAGTTCTTC.

Regarding this clonotype: Germline is not matched at one junction end, which may reflect a read error. The chain combines TRBV7-3 with TRBJ2-3; 8 nucleotides line up with TRBD1. The CDR3 is 15 residues long. Germline V gives CDR1 SGHTA, CDR2 FQGTGA. Here the CDR3 reads CASSLSQGATYTQYF. The CDR3 DNA is TGTGCCAGCAGCTTAAGCCAGGGGGCGACATATACTCAGTATTTT.

At least ten counts were recorded for this clonotype. V and J are TRBV6-2 or TRBV6-3 and TRBJ1-2; D is ambiguous. Germline CDR1 reads MNHEY; CDR2 reads SVGEGT. V was cut by 2 bases and J by 3 bases, with 4 bases left in between. The CDR3 sequence is 12 residues long. For the CDR3, the DNA is TGTGCCAGCAGTTACACCGACTATGGCTACACCTTC. Protein sequence: CASSYTDYGYTF.

At least ten counts were recorded for this clonotype. The V call is TRBV2, the J call TRBJ1-1; the D gene is possibly TRBD1 (6 bases). The V gene's germline CDR1 is SNHLY and CDR2 FYNNEI. V dropped 6 bases and J dropped 6 bases, with 11 bases sitting between them. The CDR3 length is 12 residues. DNA for the CDR3: TGTGCCAGCAGCGCGGACAGCCCTGAAGCTTTCTTT. This translates into CASSADSPEAFF.

There are many counts of this clonotype. The rearrangement links TRBV20-1 to TRBJ2-7; the D gene is possibly TRBD2 (5 bases). The CDR3 extends over 13 amino acids. CDR1 and CDR2 (germline): DFQATT, SNEGSKA (reference sequence). Deletions cut 3 bases from V and 0 bases from J, with 9 bases between. CDR3 sequence: CSARDFPSYEQYF. The CDR3 DNA sequence: TGCAGTGCTAGGGACTTCCCCTCCTACGAGCAGTACTTC.

This clonotype was detected ten times or more. The chain combines TRBV20-1 with TRBJ2-7, with D possibly TRBD2 on 6 matching bases. The CDR3 is made up of 12 amino acids. Trimming pared 6 bases from V and 2 bases from J, leaving 11 bases between. Germline CDR1 DFQATT, CDR2 SNEGSKA (reference sequence). The CDR3 DNA sequence: TGCAGTGCCCGGGACTTAACCTACGAGCAGTACTTC. Its translation: CSARDLTYEQYF.

Ten or more counts support this clonotype. This chain connects TRBV20-1 to TRBJ1-1, with D possibly matching TRBD1 (6 bases). Germline V gene data show CDR1 as DFQATT and CDR2 as SNEGSKA (reference sequence). CDR3 length equals 17 residues. The V gene lost 0 bases and the J gene lost 4 bases, with 21 bases spanning the gap. In DNA, the CDR3 is TGCAGTGCTAGAGACCAAACTAAGGGGGGTTCGGGCACTGAAGCTTTCTTT. Its protein product is CSARDQTKGGSGTEAFF.

This clonotype has a count of ten or more. This rearrangement joins TRBV4-2 to TRBJ2-7; TRBD2 aligns across 11 bases. Germline V CDR1 and CDR2: LGHNA, YNFKEQ. The CDR3 length is 15 residues. Trimming took 7 bases from V and 3 from J; bases not matched to a gene: 8. The CDR3 loop reads CASKYTLAGDYEQYF. As DNA, the CDR3 is TGTGCCAGCAAATATACACTAGCGGGAGACTACGAGCAGTACTTC.

In its sample, this clonotype ranks as medium-sized. The V and J genes are TRBV12-5 and TRBJ1-5; D is undetermined. The V end was cut by 6 bases, the J end by 6 bases, with 12 bases between. This CDR3 is 13 amino acids long. Germline CDR1 and CDR2: LGHNT and FRNRAP. Here the CDR3 reads CASGVPGVQPQHF. CDR3 in DNA: TGTGCTAGTGGGGTGCCCGGTGTTCAGCCCCAGCATTTT.

This clonotype was counted many times. This rearrangement joins TRBV7-9 to TRBJ2-7; 7 nucleotides align to TRBD2. Per germline, CDR1 SEHNR and CDR2 FQNEAQ (reference sequence). J was trimmed by 4 bases and V by 5 bases; bases with no gene match: 5. This CDR3 is built from 13 residues. This CDR3 is CASSQGLLYEQYF. CDR3 bases: TGTGCCAGCAGCCAGGGACTACTATACGAGCAGTACTTC.

This clonotype was detected many times. The gene calls are TRBV10-3 and TRBJ2-7, with D tentatively TRBD1 (6 bases). The CDR3 is made up of 13 amino acids. The germline V gene has CDR1 ENHRY and CDR2 SYGVKD. Trimming took 0 bases from V and 6 from J, leaving 9 bases between them. CDR3 DNA sequence: TGTGCCATCAGTGAGTCGGGGGCGGGCGAGCAGTACTTC. Amino acids: CAISESGAGEQYF.

This rearrangement joins TRBV20-1 to TRBJ1-1; no firm D call. CDR3 length equals 12 residues. The germline V and J ends were trimmed by 6 bases and 5 bases, with 13 bases remaining between them. CDR1 and CDR2 from the germline V gene are DFQATT and SNEGSKA (reference sequence). The CDR3 DNA follows: TGCAGTGCCTTGGGTGGTAGGACTGAAGCTTTCTTT. It is translated as CSALGGRTEAFF.

This clonotype was counted many times. The rearrangement uses TRBV7-2 and TRBJ2-7; D ambiguous. CDR1 is SGHTA and CDR2 is FQGNSA in the germline V gene. The V end was cut by 0 bases, the J end by 1 base, with 10 bases between. The CDR3 is 15 residues long. The chain's CDR3 is CASSLANYQSYEQYF. CDR3 DNA: TGTGCCAGCAGCTTAGCGAACTATCAGTCCTACGAGCAGTACTTC.

This clonotype was seen ten or more times. V usage is TRBV20-1 and J usage is TRBJ2-1; 7 positions match TRBD2. The ends lost 3 bases at V and 7 bases at J; junction bases unmatched: 9. The CDR3 has 14 amino acids. Germline V gene data show CDR1 as DFQATT and CDR2 as SNEGSKA (reference sequence). The CDR3 nucleotides are TGCAGTGCTAGGTCGGGGAGGGCCAGAAATGAGCAGTTCTTC. This translates into CSARSGRARNEQFF.

This clonotype was counted at least ten times. V gene TRBV24-1 combines with J gene TRBJ2-1; no reliable D call. Germline lookup yields CDR1 KGHDR and CDR2 SFDVKD. The CDR3 contains 12 residues. V was cut by 2 bases and J by 7 bases, with 5 bases left in between. The CDR3 DNA follows: TGTGCCACCAGTGATTCTTGGAATGAGCAGTTCTTC. Amino acids: CATSDSWNEQFF.

This clonotype has ten or more counts. This chain connects TRBV5-7 to TRBJ2-3; TRBD2 matches 11 bases. TRBV5-7 is designated an ORF whose function remains uncertain. V shed 4 bases and J 2 bases; nucleotides not matched to a gene: 6. The CDR3 runs 16 residues. CDR3 amino acids: CASSALLAGDTDTQYF. The DNA of the CDR3 is TGTGCCAGCAGCGCGCTACTAGCGGGGGACACAGATACGCAGTATTTT.